This paragraph covers one TCR beta chain sequence. This sample stems from a study of blood T cell repertoires in COVID-19. Whole-study context: Acute-phase and convalescent COVID-19 samples originated in the United States, Italy and Spain. Nucleic acid was either cDNA or gDNA, and it came from T cells, B-cell-depleted T cells, or PBMCs.

This CDR3 has 13 amino acids. Trimming removed 5 bases at V and 7 bases at J, with 11 bases between. Repertoires were generated with immunoSEQ multiplex PCR, while TCRdb's copy carries only in-frame clones and drops some. The sample has about 63,000 clones; roughly 74% are singletons. What was sequenced was peripheral blood. The TCR sequence derives from a woman of 80 years or more with acute or convalescent COVID-19. This chain uses TRBV12-3 or TRBV12-4 with TRBJ2-2; a weak D match, TRBD1 (5 bases). CDR3 coding DNA: TGTGCCAGCAGTCGACAGATTAGCGGGGAGCTGTTTTTT. Translating gives CASSRQISGELFF.